What follows is one TCR beta chain and its context. Generated by immunoSEQ multiplex PCR, the TCRdb table keeps only in-frame clones and is missing some. The table has 2,100,000 or so clones, 95% seen once. Donors were healthy HIV-negative adults without recent acute infections or vaccinations. The CDR3 is made up of 16 amino acids. Trimming pared 7 bases from V and 3 bases from J, leaving 21 bases between. The germline gives CDR1 LNHDA, CDR2 SQIVND (reference sequence). The entry originates in a study of shared clonotypes between healthy human individuals. The sample comprised naive CD4+ T cells sorted from blood. Subset: CD45RA+ positively selected. This sequence was found in a man in his late teens or twenties in good health. This chain connects TRBV19 to TRBJ1-2; D is ambiguous. CDR3 protein: CASTRWPGEGDYGYTF. CDR3 in DNA: TGTGCCAGTACCCGTTGGCCGGGAGAAGGTGACTATGGCTACACCTTC.